These 27 T cell receptor beta chains came from one sample sequenced in a study of beta chain features in type 1 diabetes listed by TCRdb under 2018. The library was prepared using the immunoSEQ multiplex PCR assay. All of the isolated RNA was reverse transcribed with the High Capacity cDNA Reverse Transcription Kit, so expressed TCRB transcripts were sequenced. This immuneACCESS table, as held by TCRdb, lists in-frame sequences with V and J called but not all clones. Of the missing ones, under half trace to an unresolved V gene in checked studies; the others have no known cause. The table for this sample lists more than 250,000 clones; roughly 25% of them were counted only once. In total, the top ten clones hold roughly 0.013% of the sample. What the work shows at the level of the full study, not this receptor alone: A moderate but significant shortening of TCRB CDR3 length was observed in type 1 diabetes patients in all four CD4+ subsets.

Which antigens these TCRs recognize remains unknown. The sequencing input was naive CD4+ T cells from blood. Per the publication, the cell subset or site label means: true naive CD4+ T cells. These receptors were obtained from a woman aged 25-40 years with type 1 diabetes.

This clone was picked up a small number of times. The V gene is TRBV7-9, the J gene TRBJ1-1, with D unclear. The germline V gene has CDR1 SEHNR and CDR2 FQNEAQ (reference sequence). V was clipped by 5 bases and J by 7 bases, with 11 bases between them. This CDR3 contains 12 residues. The CDR3 sequence: CASSPDRDEAFF. The DNA for the CDR3 is TGTGCCAGCAGCCCGGACCGGGATGAAGCTTTCTTT.

In its sample, this clone was seen a few times. The chain couples TRBV29-1 to TRBJ2-3; 8 bases are shared with TRBD2. V dropped 2 bases and J dropped 6; count of bases not matched to a gene: 4. From germline, CDR1 is SQVTM and CDR2 ANQGSEA. This CDR3 spans 13 amino acids. The CDR3 here is CSVEIAGTDTQYF. CDR3 nucleotides: TGCAGCGTTGAAATAGCGGGAACGGATACGCAGTATTTT.

This rearrangement joins TRBV27 to TRBJ1-5; D ambiguous. V gave up 6 bases and J gave up 0 bases, with 12 bases separating them. CDR1 and CDR2 (germline): MNHEY, SMNVEV (reference sequence). CDR3 length: 15 residues. CDR3 loop: CASSPWRYSNQPQHF. DNA for the CDR3: TGTGCCAGCAGCCCCTGGAGGTATAGCAATCAGCCCCAGCATTTT.

The chain uses TRBV13 and TRBJ2-7; D remains ambiguous. V lost 6 bases to trimming and J lost 0 bases, with 12 bases between them. Germline assignment: CDR1 PRHDT and CDR2 FYEKMQ (reference sequence). This CDR3 spans 14 amino acids. CDR3 loop: CASRSGISSYEQYF. The CDR3 nucleotides are TGTGCCAGCAGGTCCGGTATCTCCTCCTACGAGCAGTACTTC.

V is TRBV9 and J is TRBJ2-3; the D gene is possibly TRBD1 (7 bases). The CDR3 is 15 residues long. Per the germline V gene, CDR1 is SGDLS and CDR2 is YYNGEE. Trimming took off 3 bases at V and 0 bases at J, with 11 bases between the two ends. CDR3 protein: CASSEAGGSTDTQYF. The CDR3 nucleotides read TGTGCCAGCAGCGAAGCAGGGGGGAGCACAGATACGCAGTATTTT.

The gene calls are TRBV29-1 and TRBJ1-1; 8 bases are shared with TRBD1. Germline CDR1 reads SQVTM; CDR2 reads ANQGSEA. The CDR3 extends over 14 amino acids. The trim removed 2 bases at V and 6 bases at J, leaving 8 bases unmatched. The CDR3 DNA sequence: TGCAGCGTTGAAAAGGTGACAGGGGTTCCTGAAGCTTTCTTT. This encodes CSVEKVTGVPEAFF. Full variable domain (remainder filled in from reference TRBV29-1 and TRBJ1-1): SAVISQKPSRDICQRGTSLTIQCQVDSQVTMMFWYRQQPGQSLTLIATANQGSEATYESGFVIDKFPISRPNLTFSTLTVSNMSPEDSSIYLCSVEKVTGVPEAFFGQGTRLTVV.

The gene calls are TRBV28 and TRBJ1-1, with 9 bases lining up with TRBD1. The J segment lost 10 bases and the V segment lost 7 bases, leaving 13 bases of the junction unmatched. Germline assignment: CDR1 MDHEN and CDR2 SYDVKM. CDR3 length: 14 residues. CDR3 in amino acids: CASIGTGGPLAAFF. As DNA, the CDR3 is TGTGCCAGCATAGGAACAGGGGGCCCTCTGGCAGCTTTCTTT.

This clone was seen only a few times. This chain connects TRBV29-1 to TRBJ2-5, with 8 bases aligning to TRBD1. The J call is doubtful: the DNA matches TRBJ2-7 better. CDR1 and CDR2 from the germline V gene are SQVTM and ANQGSEA. CDR3 length: 12 residues. In DNA, the CDR3 is TGCAGCGTTGGTGGGACAGGTTACGAGCAGTACTTC. Protein: CSVGGTGYEQYF.

J is TRBJ2-5 and V is TRBV5-1, with 7 nucleotides matching TRBD2. Trimming took 4 bases from V and 2 from J; bases not matched to a gene: 5. The CDR3 is made up of 14 amino acids. Germline V lookup: CDR1 SGHRS, CDR2 YFSETQ. Here the CDR3 DNA reads TGCGCCAGCAGCGAAGCGGGGATTCAAGAGACCCAGTACTTC. Its protein is CASSEAGIQETQYF.

The chain recombines TRBV28 with TRBJ2-1, with a possible D match to TRBD2 (6 bases). The CDR3 consists of 14 residues. In germline, CDR1 is MDHEN, CDR2 SYDVKM. The germline V and J ends were trimmed by 7 bases and 3 bases, with 13 bases remaining between them. The CDR3 region is CASKRRDFYNEQFF. DNA of the CDR3: TGTGCCAGCAAAAGGCGGGACTTCTACAATGAGCAGTTCTTC.

This clone appeared a few times. V and J are TRBV29-1 and TRBJ2-1; 9 nucleotides agree with TRBD1. Unmatched junction bases numbered 23, after V lost 5 bases and J lost 0 bases. Germline V CDR1 and CDR2: SQVTM, ANQGSEA. The CDR3 has 21 residues. In DNA, the CDR3 is TGCAGCGTTCGGGGACAGGGTCAGCGGGGCCATCTGCCTAGCTCCTACAATGAGCAGTTCTTC. Translating it yields CSVRGQGQRGHLPSSYNEQFF.

Here the CDR3 DNA reads TGTGCCAGCAGCCGCACTGGCGGTGGAGAGACCCAGTACTTC. Residues: CASSRTGGGETQYF. V and J are TRBV6-6 and TRBJ2-5, with D unclear. V lost 6 bases and J lost 4, with 15 bases in between. The germline CDR1 and CDR2 sequences are MNHNY and SVGAGI (reference sequence). CDR3 length equals 14 residues.

This chain connects TRBV7-9 to TRBJ2-7; 8 bases are shared with TRBD2. This CDR3 is built from 15 residues. The germline CDR1 and CDR2 sequences are SEHNR and FQNEAQ (reference sequence). J was trimmed by 6 bases and V by 5 bases; bases with no gene match: 12. The CDR3 coding sequence is TGTGCCAGCAGCGTCCGCCAAGCGGGAGAGGGCGAGCAGTACTTC. It encodes CASSVRQAGEGEQYF.

This clone was found a few times. This sequence joins TRBV6-5 and TRBJ1-2; the D gene is possibly TRBD1 (6 bases). This CDR3 has 14 amino acids. Germline values: CDR1 MNHEY, CDR2 SVGAGI. The V gene lost 6 bases and the J gene lost 2 bases, with 13 bases spanning the gap. The CDR3 here is CASSPIGQNYGYTF. CDR3 coding DNA: TGTGCCAGCAGCCCAATAGGACAGAACTATGGCTACACCTTC.

The sample holds a few counts of this clone. The V gene is TRBV15, the J gene TRBJ2-2; D not resolved. Trimming stripped 5 bases from V and 4 bases from J, with 8 bases between. CDR1 is LNHNV and CDR2 is YYDKDF in the germline V gene (reference sequence). The CDR3 loop spans 13 amino acids. The CDR3 reads CATSRPGTGELFF. CDR3 nucleotides: TGTGCCACCAGCCGCCCGGGCACCGGGGAGCTGTTTTTT.

This clone was recorded a few times. The V call is TRBV29-1, the J call TRBJ2-1; TRBD1 is a possible D gene (6 bases). Germline lookup yields CDR1 SQVTM and CDR2 ANQGSEA. Trimming left V 8 bases short and J 7 bases short, with 18 bases between. There are 13 residues in the CDR3. This chain's CDR3 is CSPSTGPRNEQFF. The CDR3 region has the DNA TGCAGCCCATCGACAGGTCCGAGGAATGAGCAGTTCTTC.

CDR3 nucleotides: TGTGCCAGCAGCTTTAGAGCGGGAAACGGGATAGATACGCAGTATTTT. The encoded protein is CASSFRAGNGIDTQYF. V usage is TRBV11-2 and J usage is TRBJ2-3; 7 positions match TRBD2. Germline V gives CDR1 SGHAT, CDR2 FQNNGV. The junction had 11 bases not matched to a gene; V was cut back by 3 bases and J by 5 bases. This CDR3 is 16 amino acids long.

This clone was seen a handful of times. The chain carries TRBV11-1 and TRBJ2-4; TRBD1 agrees at 8 bases. Germline loops: CDR1 SGHAT, CDR2 FQDESV (reference sequence). V gave up 5 bases and J gave up 8 bases; unmatched junction bases: 11. The CDR3 extends over 15 amino acids. Here the CDR3 reads CASSDRQGRSDIQYF. The CDR3 DNA reads TGTGCCAGCAGCGACCGACAGGGGAGGTCGGACATTCAGTACTTC.

This clone was recorded a few times. The rearrangement joins TRBV18 to TRBJ1-2; D is uncertain. The V and J ends lost 7 bases and 5 bases respectively, with 11 bases between them. This CDR3 is built from 12 residues. CDR1 is KGHSH, CDR2 LQKENI, per germline. In DNA form, the CDR3 reads TGTGCCAGCTACCAGGAGGCGTATGGCTACACCTTC. It codes for CASYQEAYGYTF. Complete variable domain (other parts from reference TRBV18 and TRBJ1-2): NAGVMQNPRHLVRRRGQEARLRCSPMKGHSHVYWYRQLPEEGLKFMVYLQKENIIDESGMPKERFSAEFPKEGPSILRIQQVVRGDSAAYFCASYQEAYGYTFGSGTRLTVV.

This clone was seen only a few times. J is TRBJ1-1 and V is TRBV19; TRBD1 matches at 9 bases. Germline V CDR1 and CDR2: LNHDA, SQIVND (reference sequence). The CDR3 spans 14 residues. Losses at the gene ends were 3 bases for V and 4 bases for J; bases not matched to a gene: 3. Here the CDR3 DNA reads TGTGCCAGTAGTATGGGACAGGGCAGCACTGAAGCTTTCTTT. It encodes CASSMGQGSTEAFF.

Of note for this clone: The junction departs from the called germline gene at one end, perhaps through a read error. The chain joins TRBV30 to TRBJ2-7; 9 bases map to TRBD1. Germline V gives CDR1 GTSNPN, CDR2 SVGIG (reference sequence). The CDR3 has 14 amino acids. The chain's CDR3 is CAWGVGTGHNQQYF. The CDR3 DNA reads as TGTGCCTGGGGTGTGGGGACAGGGCACAACCAGCAGTACTTC. Full variable domain (rest looked up from reference TRBV30 and TRBJ2-7): SQTIHQWPATLVQPVGSPLSLECTVEGTSNPNLYWYRQAAGRGLQLLFYSVGIGQISSEVPQNLSASRPQDRQFILSSKKLLLSDSGFYLCAWGVGTGHNQQYFGPGTRLTVT.

CDR3 residues: CASSESGHNTEAFF. CDR3 bases: TGTGCCAGCAGTGAATCCGGACATAACACTGAAGCTTTCTTT. The chain couples TRBV2 to TRBJ1-1; a possible D gene is TRBD1 (5 bases). The CDR3 consists of 14 residues. Germline assignment: CDR1 SNHLY and CDR2 FYNNEI. Trimming stripped 2 bases from V and 2 bases from J, with 9 bases between.

This clone was counted a few times. The chain uses TRBV6-5 and TRBJ1-2; 7 bases agree with TRBD1. V was pared by 8 bases and J by 4 bases, with 7 bases of the junction left unmatched. The CDR3 runs 13 residues. Germline assignment: CDR1 MNHEY and CDR2 SVGAGI. CDR3 residues: CASRDSRFYGYTF. DNA for the CDR3: TGTGCCAGCCGGGACAGCCGATTCTATGGCTACACCTTC.

The chain joins TRBV28 to TRBJ2-1, with 9 bases matching TRBD2. Per germline, CDR1 MDHEN and CDR2 SYDVKM. There are 13 residues in the CDR3. V lost 5 bases and J lost 9; bases outside the gene matches: 5. The CDR3 DNA is TGTGCCAGCAGTCGCGGGGGGGGTGCTGAGCAGTTCTTC. Encoded protein: CASSRGGGAEQFF.

The chain employs TRBV7-3 and TRBJ2-7; 8 nucleotides line up with TRBD2. The CDR3 loop spans 13 amino acids. CDR1 SGHTA and CDR2 FQGTGA come from the germline V gene. The V gene end was trimmed by 7 bases and the J gene end by 5 bases; junction bases not matched to a gene: 7. The CDR3 DNA reads as TGTGCCAGCACCAGAGGTAGCGGGAACGAGCAGTACTTC. It codes for CASTRGSGNEQYF.

The chain employs TRBV15 and TRBJ2-3; D is possibly TRBD1 (5 bases). The ends were cut back, 2 bases at V and 10 bases at J, with 10 bases in the middle. Germline V gene lookup returns CDR1 LNHNV and CDR2 YYDKDF (reference sequence). CDR3 size: 12 residues. For the CDR3, the DNA is TGTGCCACCAGCAGACAGGGCGAAGCGCAGTATTTT. Translation gives CATSRQGEAQYF.

The chain couples TRBV5-6 to TRBJ2-1; D is uncertain. Trimming removed 1 base at V and 10 bases at J, with 6 bases between. The CDR3 totals 11 residues. Germline assignment: CDR1 SGHDT and CDR2 YYEEEE. The CDR3 reads CASSLWPEQFF. In nucleotides, the CDR3 is TGTGCCAGCAGCTTGTGGCCCGAGCAGTTCTTC.